The rows below give T cell receptor beta chains drawn from one sample of a study of CD8+ T cells in alopecia areata. TCRdb's table, derived via immunoSEQ multiplex PCR, lists solely in-frame clones and lacks some. Of approximately 110,000 clones in the sample, 56% were seen once. The specimen comprised CD4+ T cells sorted from blood, sampled at week 24, from a patient treated with tofacitinib. These TCRs come from a human donor with alopecia areata. The CDR3 runs from the conserved cysteine through the conserved F or W. The D gene is left open where the match is weak. Not all rows give a size; the values are once, few, many and, for expanded clones, a class.

cdr3_aa: CASSRALKVGTEAFF
cdr3_nt: TGTGCCAGTAGTAGGGCCCTCAAAGTTGGCACTGAAGCTTTCTTT
clone_size: few
v_call: TRBV19
j_call: TRBJ1-1
d_call: NA

cdr3_aa: CASSAAGVYNEQFF
cdr3_nt: TGTGCCAGCAGTGCTGCGGGGGTTTACAATGAGCAGTTCTTC
clone_size: NA
v_call: TRBV2
j_call: TRBJ2-1
d_call: TRBD2

cdr3_aa: CASSRNAGEQYF
cdr3_nt: TGCGCCAGCAGCCGTAATGCTGGGGAGCAGTACTTC
clone_size: NA
v_call: TRBV4-1
j_call: TRBJ2-7
d_call: NA

cdr3_aa: CSVAQGGAIQYGYTF
cdr3_nt: TGCAGCGTTGCACAGGGTGGGGCTATACAGTATGGCTACACCTTC
clone_size: few
v_call: TRBV29-1
j_call: TRBJ1-2
d_call: NA

cdr3_aa: CATSRREDTQYF
cdr3_nt: TGTGCCACCAGCAGAAGGGAAGATACGCAGTATTTT
clone_size: NA
v_call: TRBV15
j_call: TRBJ2-3
d_call: NA

cdr3_aa: CSHSGDGTDTQYF
cdr3_nt: TGCAGCCACAGTGGGGACGGGACAGATACGCAGTATTTT
clone_size: few
v_call: TRBV29-1
j_call: TRBJ2-3
d_call: NA

cdr3_aa: CASSLGRTDTQYF
cdr3_nt: TGTGCCAGCAGCTTAGGTCGAACAGATACGCAGTATTTT
clone_size: NA
v_call: TRBV11-2
j_call: TRBJ2-3
d_call: NA

cdr3_aa: CASGLGLAGGETQYF
cdr3_nt: TGTGCCAGCGGGCTTGGACTAGCGGGGGGAGAGACCCAGTACTTC
clone_size: few
v_call: TRBV6-5
j_call: TRBJ2-5
d_call: TRBD2

cdr3_aa: CAWKTAGNTGELFF
cdr3_nt: TGTGCCTGGAAGACCGCAGGGAACACCGGGGAGCTGTTTTTT
clone_size: NA
v_call: TRBV30
j_call: TRBJ2-2
d_call: NA

cdr3_aa: CASSMLSYEQYF
cdr3_nt: TGTGCCAGCTCAATGTTATCCTACGAGCAGTACTTC
clone_size: NA
v_call: TRBV18
j_call: TRBJ2-7
d_call: NA